This is a list of T cell receptor beta chains from one sample in a study of blood T cell repertoires in COVID-19. Clones were sequenced by immunoSEQ multiplex PCR, and TCRdb holds only the in-frame ones, with some missing. The table includes 390,000 or so clones, about 89% detected once. Source material: peripheral blood. These receptors all stem from a woman aged 25 to 39 with COVID-19, enrolled during active disease. CDR3s include the opening cysteine and the closing phenylalanine or tryptophan. Fields, in order: D gene, clone size, J gene, V gene, CDR3 protein, CDR3 DNA. The D gene is left open where the match is weak. Only part of the rows carry a size: once, few, many, or a class if the clone is expanded.

D: -; size: -; J: TRBJ2-6; V: TRBV19; CDR3: CASSGSGVPSGANVLTF; DNA: TGTGCCAGTAGCGGATCAGGGGTCCCCTCTGGGGCCAACGTCCTGACTTTC
D: TRBD2; size: -; J: TRBJ2-1; V: TRBV7-2; CDR3: CASSFRGRLAGGTEQFF; DNA: TGTGCCAGCAGCTTTAGAGGAAGACTAGCGGGGGGGACTGAGCAGTTCTTC
D: -; size: -; J: TRBJ1-2; V: TRBV5-4; CDR3: CASSLGERRGIDFGYTF; DNA: TGTGCCAGCAGCCTCGGAGAGCGGCGGGGTATCGACTTTGGCTACACCTTC
D: -; size: -; J: TRBJ2-7; V: TRBV2; CDR3: CASRHILQGYYSEQYF; DNA: TGTGCCAGCAGACATATTTTACAGGGTTATTATTCCGAGCAGTACTTC
D: TRBD1; size: -; J: TRBJ2-7; V: TRBV5-4; CDR3: CASSPGQDPYEQYF; DNA: TGTGCCAGCAGCCCCGGACAGGACCCCTACGAGCAGTACTTC
D: TRBD2; size: -; J: TRBJ2-7; V: TRBV7-6; CDR3: CASSLSGTSFGEQYF; DNA: TGTGCCAGCAGCTTAAGCGGGACTAGCTTCGGCGAGCAGTACTTC
D: -; size: few; J: TRBJ2-1; V: TRBV7-2; CDR3: CASSPEGLGVNEQFF; DNA: TGTGCCAGCAGCCCGGAGGGGTTAGGCGTCAATGAGCAGTTCTTC
D: TRBD1; size: -; J: TRBJ1-4; V: TRBV5-6; CDR3: CASTHQGAGEKLFF; DNA: TGTGCCAGCACTCACCAGGGGGCAGGCGAAAAACTGTTTTTT
D: TRBD1; size: -; J: TRBJ2-3; V: TRBV5-4; CDR3: CASSLNRGPSTDTQYF; DNA: TGTGCCAGCAGCTTAAACAGGGGCCCTAGCACAGATACGCAGTATTTT
D: -; size: few; J: TRBJ2-7; V: TRBV28; CDR3: CASSRTLEPGEQYF; DNA: TGTGCCAGCAGTCGCACCCTCGAGCCGGGGGAGCAGTACTTC
D: -; size: -; J: TRBJ1-5; V: TRBV6-2/TRBV6-3; CDR3: CASSYRGPQHF; DNA: TGTGCCAGCAGTTATCGAGGGCCCCAGCATTTT
D: -; size: -; J: TRBJ1-5; V: TRBV7-8; CDR3: CASSHNRVSSQPQHF; DNA: TGTGCCAGCAGCCATAACAGGGTGTCCAGTCAGCCCCAGCATTTT
D: -; size: -; J: TRBJ1-1; V: TRBV29-1; CDR3: CSVDPLGGLDTEAFF; DNA: TGCAGCGTGGACCCTCTGGGGGGGTTAGACACTGAAGCTTTCTTT
D: TRBD1; size: -; J: TRBJ1-2; V: TRBV5-6; CDR3: CASSSGTAHLYGYTF; DNA: TGTGCCAGCAGCTCGGGGACAGCCCACCTCTATGGCTACACCTTC
D: -; size: -; J: TRBJ1-3; V: TRBV6-6; CDR3: CASSPRSSGNTIYF; DNA: TGTGCCAGCAGTCCTAGAAGCTCTGGAAACACCATATATTTT
D: TRBD2; size: few; J: TRBJ2-3; V: TRBV5-1; CDR3: CASCITGGPRDTQYF; DNA: TGCGCCAGCTGTATCACGGGAGGCCCCCGGGATACGCAGTATTTT
D: -; size: -; J: TRBJ1-2; V: TRBV7-9; CDR3: CASTRTAPPYGYTF; DNA: TGTGCCAGCACCCGGACAGCTCCCCCCTATGGCTACACCTTC
D: TRBD1; size: -; J: TRBJ2-1; V: TRBV6-5; CDR3: CASSLRQGPEQFF; DNA: TGTGCCAGCAGTCTAAGACAGGGACCTGAGCAGTTCTTC
D: TRBD1; size: -; J: TRBJ2-7; V: TRBV28; CDR3: CASSFRVGDSSYEQYF; DNA: TGTGCCAGCAGTTTCCGGGTGGGGGACAGCTCCTACGAGCAGTACTTC
D: -; size: -; J: TRBJ1-2; V: TRBV18; CDR3: CASSATAPTYYGYTF; DNA: TGTGCCAGCTCAGCGACAGCCCCAACCTACTATGGCTACACCTTC
D: TRBD2; size: -; J: TRBJ2-1; V: TRBV7-9; CDR3: CASSLAASGRENEQFF; DNA: TGTGCCAGCAGCTTGGCGGCTAGCGGGAGAGAAAATGAGCAGTTCTTC
D: -; size: -; J: TRBJ1-2; V: TRBV6-5; CDR3: CASSPRAGAFYGYTF; DNA: TGTGCCAGCAGTCCGAGGGCCGGAGCCTTCTATGGCTACACCTTC
D: TRBD2; size: -; J: TRBJ2-1; V: TRBV5-1; CDR3: CASSLAGTSKGLNEQFF; DNA: TGCGCCAGCAGCTTGGCCGGGACTAGTAAGGGCCTCAATGAGCAGTTCTTC
D: TRBD1; size: -; J: TRBJ1-1; V: TRBV5-1; CDR3: CASSLDRGTLWDTEAFF; DNA: TGCGCCAGCAGCTTGGACAGGGGGACATTGTGGGACACTGAAGCTTTCTTT
D: TRBD1; size: -; J: TRBJ1-3; V: TRBV7-6; CDR3: CASSVTGQGDSGNTIYF; DNA: TGTGCCAGCAGCGTTACGGGACAGGGAGATTCTGGAAACACCATATATTTT
D: -; size: -; J: TRBJ2-7; V: TRBV5-6; CDR3: CASSLGAGFSYEQYF; DNA: TGTGCCAGCAGCTTGGGGGCAGGATTCTCCTACGAGCAGTACTTC
D: -; size: -; J: TRBJ2-1; V: TRBV19; CDR3: CASSMWAGSFSYNEQFF; DNA: TGTGCCAGTAGTATGTGGGCAGGCTCCTTCTCCTACAATGAGCAGTTCTTC
D: -; size: -; J: TRBJ2-7; V: TRBV27; CDR3: CASSFGGLGYEQYF; DNA: TGTGCCAGCAGTTTTGGCGGCCTGGGCTACGAGCAGTACTTC
D: -; size: -; J: TRBJ2-5; V: TRBV29-1; CDR3: CSSFHDSLRWPGKTQYF; DNA: TGCAGCTCCTTCCACGACTCGCTGCGGTGGCCCGGGAAGACCCAGTACTTC
D: -; size: -; J: TRBJ2-3; V: TRBV4-3; CDR3: CASSQDPGAFSTDTQYF; DNA: TGCGCCAGCAGCCAAGACCCAGGGGCCTTTAGCACAGATACGCAGTATTTT
D: -; size: -; J: TRBJ1-1; V: TRBV5-1; CDR3: CASSLVNGGAEAFF; DNA: TGCGCCAGCAGCTTGGTAAACGGGGGGGCTGAAGCTTTCTTT
D: TRBD2; size: -; J: TRBJ2-7; V: TRBV4-3; CDR3: CASSPGTSGGYEQYF; DNA: TGCGCCAGCAGCCCCGGGACTAGCGGGGGTTACGAGCAGTACTTC
D: -; size: -; J: TRBJ2-2; V: TRBV18; CDR3: CASSPGLRNTGELFF; DNA: TGTGCCAGCTCACCGGGACTCCGAAACACCGGGGAGCTGTTTTTT
D: -; size: -; J: TRBJ2-7; V: TRBV4-1; CDR3: CASSQGPDSPYEQYF; DNA: TGCGCCAGCAGCCAAGGACCGGACTCCCCCTACGAGCAGTACTTC
D: TRBD1; size: -; J: TRBJ2-5; V: TRBV2; CDR3: CASSPQGAIETQYF; DNA: TGTGCCAGCAGTCCGCAGGGGGCAATAGAGACCCAGTACTTC
D: TRBD2; size: -; J: TRBJ2-4; V: TRBV5-8; CDR3: CASSLPAGGPAKNIQYF; DNA: TGTGCCAGCAGTCTTCCAGCGGGGGGTCCAGCCAAAAACATTCAGTACTTC
D: TRBD1; size: once; J: TRBJ1-4; V: TRBV7-9; CDR3: CASSPRTGGYEKLFF; DNA: TGTGCCAGCAGCCCCCGGACAGGCGGGTATGAAAAACTGTTTTTT
D: TRBD2; size: -; J: TRBJ2-1; V: TRBV15; CDR3: CATSRGTNNEQFF; DNA: TGTGCCACCAGCAGGGGGACTAACAATGAGCAGTTCTTC
D: TRBD2; size: -; J: TRBJ2-1; V: TRBV7-9; CDR3: CASSPRTSGRLEQFF; DNA: TGTGCCAGCAGCCCTCGGACTAGCGGGAGACTTGAGCAGTTCTTC
D: TRBD1; size: -; J: TRBJ1-2; V: TRBV5-6; CDR3: CASSSPTGDGYTF; DNA: TGTGCCAGCAGCTCGCCGACAGGGGATGGCTACACCTTC
D: TRBD1; size: once; J: TRBJ1-1; V: TRBV4-2; CDR3: CASSQPTGQADTEAFF; DNA: TGTGCCAGCAGCCAACCAACGGGACAGGCGGACACTGAAGCTTTCTTT
D: -; size: -; J: TRBJ2-2; V: TRBV6-5; CDR3: CASSYRRVTGELFF; DNA: TGTGCCAGCAGTTACCGCAGGGTCACCGGGGAGCTGTTTTTT
D: -; size: -; J: TRBJ1-6; V: TRBV2; CDR3: CASSESRVDSSPLHF; DNA: TGTGCCAGCAGTGAATCGAGAGTAGACAGTTCACCCCTCCACTTT
D: -; size: -; J: TRBJ1-5; V: TRBV19; CDR3: CASSTSGRRQPQHF; DNA: TGTGCCAGTAGTACATCAGGGAGGCGACAGCCCCAGCATTTT
D: TRBD1; size: once; J: TRBJ1-4; V: TRBV28; CDR3: CASSLDRGREKLFF; DNA: TGTGCCAGCAGCTTAGACAGGGGGCGTGAAAAACTGTTTTTT
D: TRBD1; size: few; J: TRBJ1-6; V: TRBV7-9; CDR3: CASSLVDRLAYNSPLHF; DNA: TGTGCCAGCAGCTTAGTGGACAGGCTTGCCTATAATTCACCCCTCCACTTT
D: TRBD1; size: -; J: TRBJ1-1; V: TRBV19; CDR3: CASIQGAGMNTEAFF; DNA: TGTGCCTCGATTCAGGGGGCGGGGATGAACACTGAAGCTTTCTTT
D: TRBD1; size: -; J: TRBJ2-5; V: TRBV4-3; CDR3: CASSAGQGRETQYF; DNA: TGCGCCAGCAGCGCAGGACAGGGGAGAGAGACCCAGTACTTC